The TCR beta chain described here comes from a study of T-cell reconstitution after alpha-beta-depleted transplantation in children (dated by TCRdb to about 2016). Study-level background: Using TCR repertoire profiling, the study followed T-cell immune reconstitution in a quantitative way in children after TCRalphabeta/CD19-depleted allogeneic hematopoietic cell transplantation. The full study reports these points: The apparently early alphabetaT-cell count recovery about two months after transplant was reportedly dependent on only several hundred rapidly expanded clones derived from non-depleted graft cells. In some patients, the high TCRbeta diversity seen at day 60 was put down to recipient T cells and intrathymic progenitors that had survived conditioning. Hyperexpanded clone frequencies declined over subsequent months; after one year, T-cell counts and TCRbeta diversity were mostly attributed to newly produced T cells.

The intended sense of this specimen's treatment or condition label: allogeneic hematopoietic cell transplantation with graft depleted of TCRalphabeta T cells and CD19 B cells. The transplant recipients were children given TCRalphabeta/CD19-depleted allogeneic hematopoietic cell grafts. To note about this clonotype: Its target antigen remains unknown. Nothing much larger sits one base from this clone, and base qualities are not available.

As encoded in the germline V gene (reference sequence), CDR1 is SGHNT while CDR2 is YYREEE. V is clipped by 4 bases and J by 0 bases, and the sequence between their germline boundaries is 11 bases long. The CDR3 holds 15 amino acids from the cysteine to the phenylalanine. The DNA shown is the 45-base CDR3, in frame from base 1. Receptor libraries were prepared by PCR. Sequencing instrument: Illumina HiSeq 2500. TCR library preparation used molecular barcoding, with unique molecular identifiers applied to normalize quantification of the TCRbeta repertoire. TCRdb ran its own pipeline on the public reads, namely fastp trimming at Q25 and MiXCR clone calling, and kept in-frame beta chains. All rows with the same CDR3 protein become a single entry with the most common DNA and genes. The table for this sample lists about 110,000 distinct CDR3 sequences; approximately 10% of them were counted only once. Of the sample, 34% falls within the top ten clones.

The source was PBMCs, collected before TCRalphabeta/CD19-depleted stem cell transplant. The source is a boy between 2 and 15 years old with acute lymphoblastic leukemia, due to receive a stem cell transplant. The chain couples TRBV5-4 to TRBJ2-1; TRBD1 is perhaps the D gene, given 5 matching bases. The DNA reads TGTGCCAGCAGCCAGCAGACAGCCTCCTACAATGAGCAGTTCTTC. Protein translation: CASSQQTASYNEQFF.